Here is one TCR beta chain with its context. Its antigen remains unidentified. Per-base qualities were not stored, and no clone one base away is much larger. The sample is drawn from a study of STAT5B mutations in CD4+ large granular lymphocyte leukemia (dated by TCRdb to between 2022 and 2023). Background on the whole study: Among healthy controls, the CDR3 'QG' motif was associated with a particular HLA allele. The study compared the TCRbeta repertoires of patients with CD4+ T-cell large granular lymphocyte leukemia against those of healthy blood donors. Flow cytometry on FACSCanto II or FACSVerse confirmed that purified fractions exceeded 95% purity among lymphocytes.

The healthy control group was made up of around 34 blood donors, and the Finnish Red Cross blood service supplied their buffy coats. All TCR-sequenced material derived from peripheral blood: patient blood samples and healthy donor buffy coats. Peripheral blood mononuclear cells were isolated by Ficoll-Hypaque gradient centrifugation. CD4+ cells were purified magnetically from the buffy coats of healthy controls. The Gentra Puregene Cell and Tissue kit was used to extract genomic DNA, and a Qubit 2.0 fluorometer was used to measure the amount of genomic DNA. What the authors observed across the whole study: Each patient's main leukemic clonotypes were private, but 25% of these clonotypes showed up at low frequency in the non-leukemic repertoires of other patients. The data were not HLA-matched, and the higher clonality in CD4+ T-LGLL than in CD8+ T-LGLL could be due to the relatively small sample size. Greater clonality appeared to be present in CD4-sorted patient repertoires than in healthy CD4+ repertoires, and the difference was retained after the putative leukemic clones were removed. Enrichment of TRBV06-family usage was observed among the top patient clones (8/27) relative to healthy controls (2/35).

V has 4 bases trimmed and J has 4 bases trimmed; junction bases matching no gene number 11. The cysteine opens and the phenylalanine closes a CDR3 of 16 amino acids. Just the 48-base CDR3 DNA is kept, in frame starting at base 1. The germline V gene provides CDR1 MGHRA and CDR2 YSYEKL. TCRbeta rearrangements were sequenced from genomic DNA using the immunoSEQ assay at survey resolution. As for the authors' bioinformatics: A lowest detectable productive clonotype frequency of 2.59 x 10-5 was observed in the TCR sequencing data. Only productive TCRbeta rearrangements, meaning sequences that were complete and in-frame, were kept for the analyses. Sample clonality was computed as Simpson clonality in the immunoSEQ Analyzer version 3.0. Clones were grouped by frequency into very rare, small, medium, large (1-20%) or hyperexpanded (>20%) categories. Generation probabilities were estimated with OLGA 1.2.3, V-gene circos plots were made with VDJtools, specificities were looked up in VDJdb, and CDR3 motifs were identified with GLIPH. TCRdb stores this immuneACCESS table with in-frame sequences only. Part of the clones is absent; in the studies checked, under half of the shortfall reflects unresolved V genes, and no reason is known for the rest. V, J and clone size reflect that table, while D and trimming were determined from the DNA. The sample contains nearly 45,000 clones, roughly 85% of them found a single time. The top ten hold about 2.8% of the sample.

Here the chain combines TRBV4-1 and TRBJ1-1, with TRBD1 matching 8 junction bases. This receptor was obtained from a human donor in good health. Sequencing was done on a sample of CD4+ T cells from blood buffy coats. The encoded CDR3 is CASSRDFRQGSTEAFF. The nucleotide sequence reads TGCGCCAGCAGCCGAGACTTTCGACAGGGGAGCACTGAAGCTTTCTTT.